These 14 T cell receptor beta chains were all obtained from the same sample, sequenced in a study of monozygotic twins with inflammatory bowel disease. Reprocessing the 5' RACE reads, TCRdb reports a single entry for every CDR3 protein and omits DNA. Recorded for this sample: roughly 170,000 distinct CDR3 sequences. The sequenced sample consisted of blood. These receptors came from a human donor with ulcerative colitis or Crohn's disease, or a healthy co-twin of an affected twin (not recorded which).

This rearrangement joins TRBV4-3 to TRBJ2-7. In germline, CDR1 is LGHNA, CDR2 YSLEER. This CDR3 has 14 amino acids. The CDR3: CASSQSTDSYEQYF.

The chain joins TRBV9 to TRBJ1-1. Germline assignment: CDR1 SGDLS and CDR2 YYNGEE. This CDR3 spans 13 amino acids. CDR3 sequence reads: CASSVVGATEAFF. Looking up the rest from reference TRBV9 and TRBJ1-1 gives the full variable domain: DSGVTQTPKHLITATGQRVTLRCSPRSGDLSVYWYQQSLDQGLQFLIQYYNGEERAKGNILERFSAQQFPDLHSELNLSSLELGDSALYFCASSVVGATEAFFGQGTRLTVV.

The chain uses TRBV5-1 and TRBJ2-7; absent DNA, TCRdb's TRBD1 call cannot be checked. Germline CDR1 and CDR2: SGHRS and YFSETQ. The CDR3 has 15 residues. This CDR3 reads CASSKDRGPTYEQYF.

This chain joins TRBV5-1 and TRBJ2-2; TCRdb calls TRBD1, which cannot be checked without DNA. The germline gives CDR1 SGHRS, CDR2 YFSETQ. There are 14 residues in the CDR3. The CDR3 here is CASRSIRATGELFF.

This chain uses TRBV7-9 with TRBJ1-5; as DNA is missing, the TRBD1 call by TCRdb cannot be tested. Germline CDR1 reads SEHNR; CDR2 reads FQNEAQ (reference sequence). The CDR3 totals 13 residues. CDR3 sequence reads: CASSPGAKQPQHF.

The chain recombines TRBV21-1 with TRBJ1-1; TCRdb indicates TRBD1, and absent DNA this call remains unverified. TRBV21-1 represents a pseudogene. The CDR3 totals 15 residues. The CDR3 reads CASSKIPHAGAGAFF.

The J gene is TRBJ1-2, the V gene TRBV5-8; TCRdb calls TRBD1, which cannot be checked without DNA. The CDR3 runs 11 residues. Germline V gives CDR1 SGHTS, CDR2 YDEGEE. The CDR3 region is CASNRGLGYTF.

The CDR3 region is CASSLRPGQGDEQYF. This rearrangement joins TRBV6-5 to TRBJ2-7; TCRdb's D call of TRBD1 is untestable without DNA. The germline CDR1 and CDR2 sequences are MNHEY and SVGAGI. This CDR3 is built from 15 residues.

V gene TRBV7-9 combines with J gene TRBJ1-1; TCRdb's D call, TRBD1, is unchecked because there is no DNA. Germline assignment: CDR1 SEHNR and CDR2 FQNEAQ (reference sequence). This CDR3 is built from 14 residues. The CDR3 region is CASSLRQGGTEAFF.

V gene TRBV7-2 combines with J gene TRBJ1-6. The germline CDR1 and CDR2 sequences are SGHTA and FQGNSA. This CDR3 is 17 amino acids long. The CDR3 spells CASSLVSGIRANSPLHF. Supplemented by reference TRBV7-2 and TRBJ1-6, the full variable domain reads GAGVSQSPSNKVTEKGKDVELRCDPISGHTALYWYRQSLGQGLEFLIYFQGNSAPDKSGLPSDRFSAERTGGSVSTLTIQRTQQEDSAVYLCASSLVSGIRANSPLHFGNGTRLTVT.

J is TRBJ2-1 and V is TRBV20-1. Germline CDR1 DFQATT, CDR2 SNEGSKA (reference sequence). The CDR3 is made up of 13 amino acids. The CDR3 protein is CSASRTPYNEQFF.

The V gene is TRBV7-9, the J gene TRBJ2-5; TCRdb designates TRBD2, a call that cannot be tested without DNA. Germline CDR1 SEHNR, CDR2 FQNEAQ (reference sequence). The CDR3 covers 15 residues. The CDR3 region is CASSSLGTSEETQYF.

The chain carries TRBV7-9 and TRBJ2-3; TCRdb gives TRBD1 as the D gene, but with no DNA this cannot be confirmed. This CDR3 has 15 amino acids. Germline loops: CDR1 SEHNR, CDR2 FQNEAQ (reference sequence). The CDR3 region is CASSPDRTSTDTQYF.

The chain is built from TRBV11-2 and TRBJ2-7; the TCRdb call, TRBD2, lacks DNA for checking. Germline lookup yields CDR1 SGHAT and CDR2 FQNNGV. This CDR3 contains 18 residues. CDR3 in amino acids: CASSVGGLAGGKSYEQYF.